Sequencing of this T cell receptor (beta chain) was carried out in a study of lymphopenia after photon versus proton radiotherapy. General study points: Under photons, naive T cells and diversity fell while effector/memory populations rose. Larger post-nadir TCR diversity loss correlated inversely with survival in deceased patients. After lymphocyte nadir, photon-treated repertoires showed oligoclonal expansion, especially CD8+ Temra.

V dropped 6 bases and J dropped 1 base, with 9 bases sitting between them. The V gene's germline CDR1 is MNHEY and CDR2 SVGAGI. This CDR3 has 13 amino acids. The protocol was immunoSEQ multiplex PCR, while the TCRdb copy is restricted to in-frame clones and leaves out a portion. The sample shows about 160,000 clones, around nine tenths of them seen only once. For this clone: The antigen is undetermined.

Sample: peripheral blood, taken from a patient treated with photon-based radiotherapy. This chain uses TRBV6-5 with TRBJ1-1; D unresolved. This clonotype was sampled from a man aged 50 to 59 with gastric cancer. The CDR3 sequence: CASRRTANTEAFF. In nucleotides, the CDR3 is TGTGCCAGCAGAAGGACGGCGAACACTGAAGCTTTCTTT.